This T cell receptor beta chain was sequenced for a study of chemoradiotherapy in HPV16-positive cancers. General study points: Candidate HPV-specific clones and E7-related TCR motifs grew in tumor during treatment.

Repertoires were sampled repeatedly during chemoradiotherapy. A word on this clone: Its antigen is currently unknown.

Some clones are missing from TCRdb's copy, which holds only in-frame ones; the method was immunoSEQ multiplex PCR. The profile shows about 14,000 clones, approximately 91% of them singletons. The length of the CDR3 is 15 residues. CDR1 SGHNT and CDR2 YENEEA come from the germline V gene. V gave up 2 bases and J gave up 1 base, with 11 bases separating them. The source of this sequence is a human donor with HPV-associated anogenital cancer. The chain carries TRBV11-3 and TRBJ2-5; the D gene is possibly TRBD2 (6 bases). Source: blood, taken from a patient who underwent chemoradiotherapy. CDR3 sequence (DNA): TGTGCCAGCAGCTTATGGGCGGGGCCCCAAGAGACCCAGTACTTC. Its translation: CASSLWAGPQETQYF.